This T cell receptor (beta chain) stems from a study of CD8 T cells in Susac syndrome. The germline gives CDR1 MNHNS, CDR2 SASEGT. The V and J ends lost 6 bases and 4 bases respectively, with 19 bases between them. CDR3 size: 15 residues. Reverse transcription used about 0.5 to 1 ug RNA and random hexamers. It was immunoSEQ multiplex PCR that amplified TCR beta CDR3 across 54 Vbeta and 13 Jbeta. Each CDR3 protein gets one entry after TCRdb re-called the immunoSEQ multiplex PCR reads with MiXCR. The data show 100,000 to 150,000 distinct CDR3 sequences, around 94% seen once. Material: CD4+ T cells from PBMCs. The chain recombines TRBV6-1 with TRBJ2-7, with D perhaps TRBD1 (5 bases). This clonotype was sampled from a human donor with multiple sclerosis. CDR3 sequence (DNA): TGTGCCAGCAGGGCAGGGCCAGGGCAAAGGTACGAGCAGTACTTC. It is translated as CASRAGPGQRYEQYF.